This is a list of T cell receptor beta chains from one sample in a study of cytotoxic CD8 clonotypes in ibrutinib-treated CLL. This table comes from immunoSEQ multiplex PCR, and its TCRdb copy is limited to in-frame clones, with some not included. The sample lists 100,000 to 150,000 clones, approximately 85% occurring once. Sequenced material: PBMCs, taken after 24 months of ibrutinib treatment. These TCRs come from a human donor with chronic lymphocytic leukemia. Each CDR3 is given with its conserved first and last residue. D genes are given only for firm matches. Part of the rows lack a size; the others show once, few, many or a class for expanded clones.

V gene: TRBV7-2
D gene: NA
J gene: TRBJ1-5
clone size: few
CDR3 DNA: TGTGCCAGCAGCCTACAGGGCAATCAGCCCCAGCATTTT
CDR3 protein: CASSLQGNQPQHF

V gene: TRBV28
D gene: NA
J gene: TRBJ2-2
clone size: once
CDR3 DNA: TGTGCCAGCAGTCCAAAACAAGAGCTGTTTTTT
CDR3 protein: CASSPKQELFF

V gene: TRBV4-2
D gene: TRBD1
J gene: TRBJ2-3
clone size: NA
CDR3 DNA: TGTGCCAGCAGCCAGGAAGCCACAGGGGGTGTTAGCACAGATACGCAGTATTTT
CDR3 protein: CASSQEATGGVSTDTQYF

V gene: TRBV6-6
D gene: NA
J gene: TRBJ1-5
clone size: NA
CDR3 DNA: TGTGCCAGCTCCCCCGAGTTAAGGGACCAGCATTTT
CDR3 protein: CASSPELRDQHF

V gene: TRBV2
D gene: TRBD1
J gene: TRBJ1-3
clone size: NA
CDR3 DNA: TGTGCCAGCAGGGGCACAGGGGTCAGCTCTGGAAACACCATATATTTT
CDR3 protein: CASRGTGVSSGNTIYF

V gene: TRBV9
D gene: NA
J gene: TRBJ1-3
clone size: NA
CDR3 DNA: TGTGCCAGCAGCGCCCGTTCGGGAAGTGGAAACACCATATATTTT
CDR3 protein: CASSARSGSGNTIYF

V gene: TRBV28
D gene: NA
J gene: TRBJ1-5
clone size: NA
CDR3 DNA: TGTGCCAGCAGAATGGGGGACCGCAATCAGCCCCAGCATTTT
CDR3 protein: CASRMGDRNQPQHF

V gene: TRBV19
D gene: NA
J gene: TRBJ1-5
clone size: once
CDR3 DNA: TGTGCCAGTAGTATCCGCAGGTTCAATCAGCCCCAGCATTTT
CDR3 protein: CASSIRRFNQPQHF

V gene: TRBV18
D gene: NA
J gene: TRBJ1-1
clone size: few
CDR3 DNA: TGTGCCAGCTCATCCACATGGAACACTGAAGCTTTCTTT
CDR3 protein: CASSSTWNTEAFF

V gene: TRBV28
D gene: NA
J gene: TRBJ1-1
clone size: NA
CDR3 DNA: TGTGCCAGCAGTTTAAGGTCACTTTTGAACACTGAAGCTTTCTTT
CDR3 protein: CASSLRSLLNTEAFF

V gene: TRBV9
D gene: NA
J gene: TRBJ2-3
clone size: once
CDR3 DNA: TGTGCCAGCAGCGTAGCCGCCGGGGCCACAGATACGCAGTATTTT
CDR3 protein: CASSVAAGATDTQYF

V gene: TRBV7-2
D gene: NA
J gene: TRBJ2-2
clone size: few
CDR3 DNA: TGTGCCAGCAGCCAAATGGGGGCGGTGAACACCGGGGAGCTGTTTTTT
CDR3 protein: CASSQMGAVNTGELFF

V gene: TRBV4-1
D gene: NA
J gene: TRBJ2-2
clone size: NA
CDR3 DNA: TGCGCCAGCAGCCAAGATCGGGTCGGGGACACCGGGGAGCTGTTTTTT
CDR3 protein: CASSQDRVGDTGELFF

V gene: TRBV6-5
D gene: NA
J gene: TRBJ2-5
clone size: NA
CDR3 DNA: TGTGCCAGCAGTTACTCCTCCCCGAGGACCCAGTACTTC
CDR3 protein: CASSYSSPRTQYF

V gene: TRBV19
D gene: NA
J gene: TRBJ1-4
clone size: few
CDR3 DNA: TGTGCCAGTAGTAGTGAAAAACTGTTTTTT
CDR3 protein: CASSSEKLFF

V gene: TRBV28
D gene: TRBD1
J gene: TRBJ2-6
clone size: NA
CDR3 DNA: TGTGCCAGCAGCCCCGGGACAGGTGTCTCTGGGGCCAACGTCCTGACTTTC
CDR3 protein: CASSPGTGVSGANVLTF

V gene: TRBV7-9
D gene: TRBD1
J gene: TRBJ1-2
clone size: NA
CDR3 DNA: TGTGCCAGCAGCTCGAGTCTGGGACAGGGAGTAGAGGGCTACACCTTC
CDR3 protein: CASSSSLGQGVEGYTF

V gene: TRBV9
D gene: TRBD2
J gene: TRBJ2-5
clone size: NA
CDR3 DNA: TGTGCCACCTCCGGGCCAGCGGGGGAAGAGACCCAGTACTTC
CDR3 protein: CATSGPAGEETQYF

V gene: TRBV18
D gene: NA
J gene: TRBJ1-3
clone size: NA
CDR3 DNA: TGTGCCAGCTCACCAATGAGACAGGCAACAATTTTCTCTGGAAACACCATATATTTT
CDR3 protein: CASSPMRQATIFSGNTIYF

V gene: TRBV20-1
D gene: NA
J gene: TRBJ2-5
clone size: NA
CDR3 DNA: TGCAGTGCTAGAGCCCAAGAGACCCAGTACTTC
CDR3 protein: CSARAQETQYF

V gene: TRBV9
D gene: NA
J gene: TRBJ1-3
clone size: NA
CDR3 DNA: TGTGCCAGCAGCGTCGCCGGGGAAAGGCAAAACACCATATATTTT
CDR3 protein: CASSVAGERQNTIYF

V gene: TRBV5-1
D gene: TRBD1
J gene: TRBJ1-1
clone size: NA
CDR3 DNA: TGCGCCAGCAGCTTAGGGACAGGGGGGACGAACACTGAAGCTTTCTTT
CDR3 protein: CASSLGTGGTNTEAFF

V gene: TRBV5-4
D gene: NA
J gene: TRBJ1-4
clone size: NA
CDR3 DNA: TGTGCCAGCAGCTTGGTCGGGGGGTCAACTAATGAAAAACTGTTTTTT
CDR3 protein: CASSLVGGSTNEKLFF

V gene: TRBV10-2
D gene: NA
J gene: TRBJ1-2
clone size: few
CDR3 DNA: TGCGCCAGCAGTGACGCCCTAGATGGCTACACCTTC
CDR3 protein: CASSDALDGYTF

V gene: TRBV27
D gene: NA
J gene: TRBJ1-1
clone size: NA
CDR3 DNA: TGTGCCAGCAGTTCCCTCACAGGGAACACTGAAGCTTTCTTT
CDR3 protein: CASSSLTGNTEAFF

V gene: TRBV4-3
D gene: NA
J gene: TRBJ1-2
clone size: NA
CDR3 DNA: TGCGCCAGCAGCCAAGATGATCAGAGCTTCTCTCGTGGCTACACCTTC
CDR3 protein: CASSQDDQSFSRGYTF